This TCR beta chain was found in a study of CD8 T cells in ankylosing spondylitis. Study-level points and caveats: Blood of patients with ankylosing spondylitis appeared to be characterized by a TCR beta motif of eight highly homologous variants.

This clonotype was observed a few times. The antigen is undetermined. TCRdb re-derived calls from the 5' RACE reads in MiXCR, one entry per CDR3 protein. The data contain 700,000 to 1,000,000 distinct CDR3 sequences, approximately 10% of them seen just once; the ten biggest clones take up about 0.5%. The CDR3 contains 15 residues. Trimming took 4 bases from V and 6 from J, leaving 15 bases between them. The germline V gene encodes CDR1 SGHVS and CDR2 FNYEAQ. The clonotype comes from a male donor with ankylosing spondylitis. The specimen was blood, either unsorted or a sorted T cell fraction (not recorded which). V usage is TRBV7-6 and J usage is TRBJ2-2, with D perhaps TRBD1 or TRBD2 (5 bases each). CDR3 region: CASSSRERIAGELFF. CDR3 DNA sequence: TGTGCCAGCAGCTCCAGGGAGAGAATCGCCGGGGAGCTGTTTTTT.